The 10 T cell receptor beta chains below come from one sample, sequenced in a study of OX40 agonist ivuxolimab in advanced cancers. The method was immunoSEQ multiplex PCR; TCRdb's version includes in-frame clones alone and lacks a portion of them. The repertoire has 80,000 or so clones, more than 70% of them found once; the top ten carry approximately 2.2%. This specimen was CD4+ or CD8+ T cells sorted from blood, taken in a trial of the OX40 agonist ivuxolimab. These receptors all stem from an adult with an advanced solid tumor such as melanoma, head and neck, liver or kidney cancer.

This clone was seen a handful of times. The chain employs TRBV5-1 and TRBJ2-6; the D is unclear. V shed 4 bases and J shed 0 bases, with 5 bases lying between them. The CDR3 loop spans 14 amino acids. In germline, CDR1 is SGHRS, CDR2 YFSETQ. CDR3 coding DNA: TGCGCCAGCAGCACAACCTCTGGGGCCAACGTCCTGACTTTC. Encoded protein: CASSTTSGANVLTF.

This clone was observed once. The V gene is TRBV5-1, the J gene TRBJ2-1, with D perhaps assigned TRBD1 or TRBD2 (5 bases each). Trimming removed 6 bases at V and 1 base at J, with 14 bases between. CDR1 and CDR2 from the germline V gene are SGHRS and YFSETQ. The CDR3 consists of 15 residues. CDR3: CASTTTRGSYNEQFF. The CDR3 nucleotides are TGCGCCAGCACCACAACTAGGGGTTCCTACAATGAGCAGTTCTTC.

The chain carries TRBV11-2 and TRBJ2-1; D might be TRBD2 (5 bases). CDR3 length: 14 amino acids. CDR1 SGHAT and CDR2 FQNNGV come from the germline V gene. V shed 8 bases and J shed 6 bases, with 17 bases lying between them. CDR3 nucleotides: TGTGCCAGCCAGCTTATCGAAGGGAGCAATGAGCAGTTCTTC. Its translation is CASQLIEGSNEQFF.

This rearrangement joins TRBV30 to TRBJ2-5, with 8 bases aligning to TRBD2. Germline values: CDR1 GTSNPN, CDR2 SVGIG (reference sequence). CDR3 size: 16 residues. J gave up 5 bases and V 3 bases, and 14 bases lay outside the gene matches. This CDR3 reads CAWRISGNRRWETQYF. The CDR3 DNA sequence: TGTGCCTGGAGGATTAGCGGGAACCGAAGATGGGAGACCCAGTACTTC.

V gene TRBV18 combines with J gene TRBJ2-1, with 13 positions matching TRBD2. V was pared by 2 bases and J by 8 bases, with 9 bases of the junction left unmatched. Germline V gene lookup returns CDR1 KGHSH and CDR2 LQKENI. The CDR3 consists of 17 residues. This chain's CDR3 is CASSPNVRLAGGYEQFF. CDR3 nucleotide sequence: TGTGCCAGCTCACCAAACGTTCGACTAGCGGGAGGCTATGAGCAGTTCTTC.

V usage is TRBV18 and J usage is TRBJ2-1, with D possibly called TRBD1 or TRBD2 (6 bases each). The V gene lost 1 base and the J gene lost 9 bases, with 10 bases spanning the gap. Germline lookup yields CDR1 KGHSH and CDR2 LQKENI. This CDR3 has 13 amino acids. The CDR3 region is CASSPLTGAEQFF. The CDR3 DNA sequence: TGTGCCAGCTCACCACTTACGGGGGCTGAGCAGTTCTTC.

This chain uses TRBV2 with TRBJ1-1, with D possibly matching TRBD1 (6 bases). CDR3 size: 13 residues. Deletions cut 4 bases from V and 5 bases from J, with 11 bases between. In germline, CDR1 is SNHLY, CDR2 FYNNEI. CDR3 residues: CASSVQGGTEAFF. CDR3 nucleotides: TGTGCCAGCAGTGTACAGGGAGGAACTGAAGCTTTCTTT.

The J gene is TRBJ1-2, the V gene TRBV6-1; unclear D gene. Between the trimmed V and J ends, which lost 3 bases and 0 bases, there was a span of 14 bases. The CDR3 totals 16 residues. CDR1 is MNHNS, CDR2 SASEGT, per germline. The CDR3 spells CASSDARFGANYGYTF. In nucleotides, the CDR3 is TGTGCCAGCAGTGACGCCCGTTTTGGAGCTAACTATGGCTACACCTTC.

This chain uses TRBV25-1 with TRBJ2-5, with D possibly TRBD2 on 5 matching bases. The CDR3 covers 15 residues. Trimming pared 4 bases from V and 0 bases from J, leaving 12 bases between. Germline-derived CDR1 and CDR2 are MGHDK and SYGVNS. DNA for the CDR3: TGTGCCAGCAGTGGTATTTCGGGGAACCAAGAGACCCAGTACTTC. Its protein is CASSGISGNQETQYF. Filled out from reference TRBV25-1 and TRBJ2-5, the complete variable domain reads EADIYQTPRYLVIGTGKKITLECSQTMGHDKMYWYQQDPGMELHLIHYSYGVNSTEKGDLSSESTVSRIRTEHFPLTLESARPSHTSQYLCASSGISGNQETQYFGPGTRLLVL.

CDR3: CASSMSGRGNTEAFF. The CDR3, as DNA: TGTGCCAGTAGTATGTCGGGCAGGGGGAACACTGAAGCTTTCTTT. J is TRBJ1-1 and V is TRBV19; tentatively, D is TRBD1 (6 bases). The CDR3 consists of 15 residues. Germline values: CDR1 LNHDA, CDR2 SQIVND (reference sequence). V was shortened by 3 bases and J by 1 base, with 12 bases between the two germline ends. The full variable domain, in which reference TRBV19 and TRBJ1-1 provide the parts outside the CDR3, is DGGITQSPKYLFRKEGQNVTLSCEQNLNHDAMYWYRQDPGQGLRLIYYSQIVNDFQKGDIAEGYSVSREKKESFPLTVTSAQKNPTAFYLCASSMSGRGNTEAFFGQGTRLTVV.